One sample yielded the 23 T cell receptor beta chains listed below, sequenced in a study of T cell changes during pregnancy in multiple sclerosis. Measured with immunoSEQ multiplex PCR; TCRdb has only the in-frame clones, and not every one. Among 70,000 to 100,000 clones listed, roughly 91% were seen once. This specimen was peripheral blood, taken in the first trimester of pregnancy. The receptors stem from a female donor with multiple sclerosis, enrolled in a pregnancy study.

The chain carries TRBV5-1 and TRBJ2-7, with 11 bases fitting TRBD1. The CDR3 loop spans 14 amino acids. Germline values: CDR1 SGHRS, CDR2 YFSETQ. V gave up 2 bases and J gave up 3 bases; unmatched junction bases: 1. The CDR3 DNA reads TGCGCCAGCAGCTTCGGGACAGGGGGCTACGAGCAGTACTTC. Protein product: CASSFGTGGYEQYF.

The J gene is TRBJ1-5, the V gene TRBV9; D gene unclear. Germline loops: CDR1 SGDLS, CDR2 YYNGEE. Trimming stripped 0 bases from V and 5 bases from J, with 12 bases between. The CDR3 extends over 15 amino acids. CDR3 amino acids: CASSVGPIADQPQHF. As DNA, the CDR3 is TGTGCCAGCAGCGTAGGTCCCATCGCGGATCAGCCCCAGCATTTT.

J is TRBJ2-7 and V is TRBV27; no clear D gene. The ends were cut back, 2 bases at V and 0 bases at J, with 8 bases in the middle. The CDR3 covers 14 residues. Germline assignment: CDR1 MNHEY and CDR2 SMNVEV (reference sequence). CDR3 amino acids: CASSLARTSYEQYF. The DNA for the CDR3 is TGTGCCAGCAGTTTAGCGAGAACCTCCTACGAGCAGTACTTC.

The chain joins TRBV18 to TRBJ1-5, with D possibly being TRBD1 (6 bases). Trimming cost V 2 bases and J 3 bases, with 11 bases left between them. Germline lookup yields CDR1 KGHSH and CDR2 LQKENI. The CDR3 covers 15 residues. CDR3: CASSPGAGDNQPQHF. The CDR3 nucleotides are TGTGCCAGCTCACCAGGGGCAGGGGACAATCAGCCCCAGCATTTT.

The V call is TRBV10-3, the J call TRBJ1-5, with D tentatively TRBD1 (5 bases). CDR1 is ENHRY, CDR2 SYGVKD, per germline. Trimming stripped 2 bases from V and 0 bases from J, with 11 bases between. There are 16 residues in the CDR3. DNA for the CDR3: TGTGCCATCAGTGAGGGGGGAGGGGATAGCAATCAGCCCCAGCATTTT. It codes for CAISEGGGDSNQPQHF.

CDR3 residues: CASSVELKEHYGYTF. The CDR3 DNA is TGTGCCAGCAGCGTAGAACTTAAGGAGCACTATGGCTACACCTTC. This sequence joins TRBV9 and TRBJ1-2; D is uncertain. V dropped 0 bases and J dropped 3 bases, with 12 bases sitting between them. This CDR3 comprises 15 residues. Germline V gene lookup returns CDR1 SGDLS and CDR2 YYNGEE.

This chain connects TRBV7-8 to TRBJ2-7; D might be TRBD1 (5 bases). CDR1 SGHVS and CDR2 FQNEAQ come from the germline V gene. The CDR3 has 15 amino acids. Trimming left V 5 bases short and J 2 bases short, with 16 bases between. CDR3 region: CASSPPVDRPYEQYF. CDR3 bases: TGTGCCAGCAGCCCGCCTGTAGACAGACCCTACGAGCAGTACTTC.

This sequence joins TRBV19 and TRBJ1-1; D call uncertain. CDR1 and CDR2 (germline): LNHDA, SQIVND (reference sequence). The CDR3 sequence is 14 residues long. The ends were cut back, 1 base at V and 1 base at J, with 7 bases in the middle. The CDR3 region has the DNA TGTGCCAGTAGTATAGCCCAGAAGAACACTGAAGCTTTCTTT. Residues: CASSIAQKNTEAFF.

This chain connects TRBV7-3 to TRBJ2-2; perhaps TRBD2 as D (7 bases). Trimming removed 4 bases at V and 4 bases at J, with 19 bases between. The CDR3 is 17 residues long. Germline V gene data show CDR1 as SGHTA and CDR2 as FQGTGA. DNA for the CDR3: TGTGCCAGCAGCTGGAGCGGAAGGGGGGGCGGCACCGGGGAGCTGTTTTTT. This sequence encodes CASSWSGRGGGTGELFF.

The chain combines TRBV12-5 with TRBJ2-1; D is unclear. CDR1 and CDR2 from the germline V gene are LGHNT and FRNRAP. With 8 bases removed from V and 10 bases from J, the gap between germline ends came to 6 bases. This CDR3 has 9 residues. The CDR3 sequence: CASKPEQFF. CDR3 DNA sequence: TGTGCTAGTAAGCCGGAGCAGTTCTTC.

V is TRBV6-1 and J is TRBJ1-2, with 7 bases fitting TRBD1. V was clipped by 3 bases and J by 4 bases; unmatched bases: 5. The CDR3 length is 14 residues. Germline V gene data show CDR1 as MNHNS and CDR2 as SASEGT. CDR3 protein: CASSDIGGSYGYTF. CDR3 DNA: TGTGCCAGCAGTGATATAGGGGGCTCCTATGGCTACACCTTC.

The chain recombines TRBV18 with TRBJ2-1, with TRBD1 identical over 8 bases. Germline assignment: CDR1 KGHSH and CDR2 LQKENI. CDR3 size: 14 residues. Germline trimming cut 5 bases from V and 9 bases from J; bases unmatched to any gene: 9. CDR3 nucleotide sequence: TGTGCCAGCTCAAAAGGGACAGGTGTGGGTGAGCAGTTCTTC. Translation gives CASSKGTGVGEQFF.

This clone came up once. The J gene is TRBJ2-5, the V gene TRBV2, with 8 positions matching TRBD1. Germline values: CDR1 SNHLY, CDR2 FYNNEI. The V gene end was trimmed by 7 bases and the J gene end by 5 bases; junction bases not matched to a gene: 9. The CDR3 contains 14 residues. This chain's CDR3 is CASTKTGAGETQYF. The CDR3 nucleotides read TGTGCCAGCACCAAGACAGGGGCGGGGGAGACCCAGTACTTC.

This clone was picked up one time. CDR3 residues: CASSPGTGTDGYTF. The CDR3 nucleotides are TGTGCCAGCAGCCCGGGGACAGGGACGGATGGCTACACCTTC. This rearrangement joins TRBV11-2 to TRBJ1-2, with 9 bases matching TRBD1. Per germline, CDR1 SGHAT and CDR2 FQNNGV. The CDR3 runs to 14 residues. Trimming cost V 5 bases and J 6 bases; bases outside gene matches: 7.

The chain joins TRBV28 to TRBJ1-2, with unresolved D. The germline CDR1 and CDR2 sequences are MDHEN and SYDVKM. The length of the CDR3 is 13 residues. V gave up 7 bases and J gave up 3 bases, with 12 bases separating them. The CDR3 sequence: CASNPTVDYGYTF. The CDR3 DNA reads as TGTGCCAGCAACCCGACTGTAGACTATGGCTACACCTTC.

The chain has TRBV7-9 and TRBJ2-3, with D perhaps TRBD1 (7 bases). V was shortened by 2 bases and J by 4 bases, with 25 bases between the two germline ends. Germline V lookup: CDR1 SEHNR, CDR2 FQNEAQ (reference sequence). CDR3 length equals 19 residues. This chain's CDR3 is CASSLNWRGRWTGADTQYF. As DNA, the CDR3 is TGTGCCAGCAGCTTAAATTGGAGGGGGAGGTGGACAGGCGCAGATACGCAGTATTTT.

The chain is built from TRBV7-2 and TRBJ2-2; no firm D call. CDR1 is SGHTA and CDR2 is FQGNSA in the germline V gene. Trimming took off 3 bases at V and 0 bases at J, with 8 bases between the two ends. This CDR3 spans 15 amino acids. CDR3 loop: CASSFDITNTGELFF. Here the CDR3 DNA reads TGTGCCAGCAGCTTCGACATCACGAACACCGGGGAGCTGTTTTTT.

The chain employs TRBV6-5 and TRBJ1-6; D uncertain. The V end was cut by 2 bases, the J end by 7 bases, with 3 bases between. The CDR3 runs to 12 residues. Germline loops: CDR1 MNHEY, CDR2 SVGAGI. This CDR3 is CASSYTNSPLHF. CDR3 DNA: TGTGCCAGCAGTTACACAAATTCACCCCTCCACTTT.

The chain uses TRBV5-6 and TRBJ1-1, with 7 positions matching TRBD1. Trimming cost V 2 bases and J 4 bases; bases outside gene matches: 11. Germline V gene sequence: CDR1 SGHDT, CDR2 YYEEEE. CDR3 length: 16 residues. The DNA of the CDR3 is TGTGCCAGCAGCTTAGCCTCAGGGGGAGGAGGCACTGAAGCTTTCTTT. The encoded protein is CASSLASGGGGTEAFF.

The chain links TRBV11-2 to TRBJ2-5; TRBD1 might be the D (6 bases). Looked up from germline, CDR1 is SGHAT and CDR2 is FQNNGV. V was pared by 3 bases and J by 4 bases, with 15 bases between. The CDR3 is 15 amino acids. In nucleotides, the CDR3 is TGTGCCAGCAGCTTGGGACAAGGAGGTGGAGAGACCCAGTACTTC. Translation gives CASSLGQGGGETQYF.

This rearrangement joins TRBV2 to TRBJ2-3, with D possibly TRBD2 on 5 matching bases. V dropped 7 bases and J dropped 1 base, with 18 bases sitting between them. The germline V gene has CDR1 SNHLY and CDR2 FYNNEI. The CDR3 is 16 amino acids. The CDR3 here is CASMEKEVSRTDTQYF. The CDR3 nucleotides are TGTGCCAGCATGGAGAAGGAGGTTTCCCGCACAGATACGCAGTATTTT.

The chain joins TRBV19 to TRBJ2-2; D is ambiguous. The V gene's germline CDR1 is LNHDA and CDR2 SQIVND (reference sequence). The CDR3 runs to 16 residues. Trimming pared 5 bases from V and 6 bases from J, leaving 19 bases between. The chain's CDR3 is CASSRRPGSEAGELFF. DNA for the CDR3: TGTGCCAGTAGTCGGCGTCCCGGGTCAGAGGCCGGGGAGCTGTTTTTT.

The chain couples TRBV29-1 to TRBJ2-5, with D unresolved. V was pared by 4 bases and J by 1 base, with 7 bases between. Germline-derived CDR1 and CDR2 are SQVTM and ANQGSEA. This CDR3 is built from 12 residues. In nucleotides, the CDR3 is TGCAGCGTTGTTCCGGGCCAAGAGACCCAGTACTTC. Translating it yields CSVVPGQETQYF. The full variable domain, its missing parts supplied by reference TRBV29-1 and TRBJ2-5, is SAVISQKPSRDICQRGTSLTIQCQVDSQVTMMFWYRQQPGQSLTLIATANQGSEATYESGFVIDKFPISRPNLTFSTLTVSNMSPEDSSIYLCSVVPGQETQYFGPGTRLLVL.